The rows below give T cell receptor beta chains drawn from one sample of a study of T cell responses to AZD1222 COVID-19 vaccine. This table comes from immunoSEQ multiplex PCR, and its TCRdb copy is limited to in-frame clones, with some not included. This table holds more than 140,000 clones, about 90% found once. The input for sequencing was peripheral blood, taken on day 0 of AZD1222 vaccination. These receptors were collected from an adult in good health. Each CDR3 is given without its conserved first and last residue.

TRBV7-3,TRBJ2-3,ASSLVPGGTDTQY
TRBV7-3,TRBJ2-3,ASQLAGGLTDTQY
TRBV24-1,TRBJ2-3,ATSDGTGLSTDTQY
TRBV18,TRBJ1-2,ASSIRGQGYGYT
TRBV10-3,TRBJ2-3,AISELGDTQY
TRBV7-3,TRBJ2-3,ASSLTSGTADTQY
TRBV10-3,TRBJ2-7,AISESTSGSYEQY
TRBV7-9,TRBJ2-3,ASSLQREITDTQY
TRBV7-2,TRBJ2-7,ASSSSVGEQY
TRBV9,TRBJ2-2,ASSVYDRDTGELF
TRBV19,TRBJ1-1,ASSPGTGPSGAF
TRBV5-1,TRBJ1-5,ASSPTGGLNQPQH
TRBV19,TRBJ1-1,ASGRRQVNTEAF
TRBV28,TRBJ1-5,ASSFRGMGNQPQH
TRBV18,TRBJ2-7,ASSLGHEQY
TRBV4-1,TRBJ1-2,ASSEIGGPGYT
TRBV15,TRBJ2-1,ATSRGGGAVFNLSEQF
TRBV14,TRBJ2-3,ASSQGRAPPGTQY
TRBV27,TRBJ2-3,ASSLLASGNTDTQY
TRBV6-2/TRBV6-3,TRBJ1-2,ASSYRLGDPLFGYT
TRBV28,TRBJ1-5,ASSLMRTAHQPQH
TRBV9,TRBJ1-5,ASSSTGGAGQPQH
TRBV7-3,TRBJ2-3,ASARLAGVGDTQY
TRBV20-1,TRBJ2-1,SALWGSEQF
TRBV28,TRBJ2-5,ASSLGGQAKETQY
TRBV7-2,TRBJ2-5,ASSLGGRPEETQY
TRBV4-1,TRBJ2-7,ASSQGQGTGSYEQY
TRBV29-1,TRBJ2-7,SVEGGSGSSSYEQY
TRBV4-3,TRBJ1-3,ASSQGGTASSGNTIY
TRBV6-2/TRBV6-3,TRBJ1-1,ASSYSTEGNTEAF
TRBV6-1,TRBJ2-2,ASSGPKQGTGRNTGELF
TRBV4-1,TRBJ2-2,ASSQVVLDTGELF
TRBV2,TRBJ2-7,ASSQQGKGYEQY
TRBV25-1,TRBJ1-6,ASSQRTGGYNSPLH
TRBV13,TRBJ2-7,ASSLGTGTYEQY
TRBV28,TRBJ1-4,ASSLSPEKLF
TRBV7-9,TRBJ2-2,ASSTDRRNTGELF
TRBV13,TRBJ2-1,ASSSSGDEQF
TRBV27,TRBJ1-1,ASSLSGVYTEAF
TRBV5-1,TRBJ2-7,ASSRSGTYEQY
TRBV19,TRBJ1-1,ASGELNPKNTEAF
TRBV28,TRBJ1-2,ASSPIGTGPNYGYT
TRBV30,TRBJ1-5,AWSIQGSNQPQH
TRBV19,TRBJ1-5,ASTAGLSNQPQH
TRBV2,TRBJ2-3,ASSAKFTDTQY
TRBV10-1,TRBJ2-1,ASRLTGVSPHEQF
TRBV14,TRBJ2-5,ASSHPPGRRSDRETQY
TRBV15,TRBJ2-5,ATSRGGTSGSLKTQY
TRBV11-2,TRBJ2-5,ASSLVDLQETQY
TRBV6-5,TRBJ1-6,AGRGARNSPLH
TRBV15,TRBJ1-5,ATSRDHPPYQPQH
TRBV28,TRBJ2-7,ASRPRGSGRFYEQY
TRBV11-3,TRBJ1-5,ASSLRGCDSNQPQH